Each of the 25 T cell receptor beta chains below was sequenced from the same sample in a study of blood T cell repertoires in COVID-19. Clones were sequenced by immunoSEQ multiplex PCR, and TCRdb holds only the in-frame ones, with some missing. This table has about 150,000 clones, around 84% appearing once. The sequencing sample was made of peripheral blood. The receptors were gathered from a woman aged 50 to 65 with acute or convalescent COVID-19.

J is TRBJ2-1 and V is TRBV19, with D possibly TRBD2 on 6 matching bases. The V gene lost 6 bases and the J gene lost 8 bases, with 11 bases spanning the gap. From germline, CDR1 is LNHDA and CDR2 SQIVND (reference sequence). CDR3 length: 12 residues. The DNA for the CDR3 is TGTGCCAGTAGGGGGGGTAGAGATGAGCAGTTCTTC. This gives the protein CASRGGRDEQFF.

The chain couples TRBV5-1 to TRBJ1-1; D possibly corresponds to TRBD1 (6 bases). The CDR3 contains 15 residues. V was pared by 0 bases and J by 7 bases, with 16 bases between. Germline V CDR1 and CDR2: SGHRS, YFSETQ. The CDR3 DNA follows: TGCGCCAGCAGCTTGGCCTTTGGGGGCGCGGGTGAAGCTTTCTTT. This codes for CASSLAFGGAGEAFF.

The chain carries TRBV6-2 or TRBV6-3 and TRBJ1-2, with 9 nucleotides matching TRBD1. Germline assignment: CDR1 MNHEY and CDR2 SVGEGT. V was pared by 0 bases and J by 1 base, with 3 bases of the junction left unmatched. The CDR3 totals 16 residues. As DNA, the CDR3 is TGTGCCAGCAGTTACTCGGGGACAGGGAGTAACTATGGCTACACCTTC. It yields the protein CASSYSGTGSNYGYTF.

The chain recombines TRBV5-5 with TRBJ2-4; 7 bases are a match to TRBD1. Looked up from germline, CDR1 is SGHKS and CDR2 is YYEKEE (reference sequence). V shed 1 base and J 3 bases; nucleotides not matched to a gene: 10. The CDR3 is 17 residues long. The CDR3 DNA reads as TGTGCCAGCAGCTTGATGTTAGGGACAGCAAGCAAAAACATTCAGTACTTC. Amino acid sequence: CASSLMLGTASKNIQYF.

V gene TRBV6-1 combines with J gene TRBJ1-1; TRBD1 agrees at 7 bases. V gave up 0 bases and J gave up 1 base; unmatched junction bases: 5. The CDR3 sequence is 16 residues long. Per the germline V gene, CDR1 is MNHNS and CDR2 is SASEGT. The CDR3 nucleotides are TGTGCCAGCAGTGAAGCCCTACAGGGGCGGAACACTGAAGCTTTCTTT. Its protein product is CASSEALQGRNTEAFF.

The chain recombines TRBV6-2 or TRBV6-3 with TRBJ1-3, with D unclear. Germline V gives CDR1 MNHEY, CDR2 SVGEGT. With 0 bases removed from V and 4 bases from J, the gap between germline ends came to 4 bases. This CDR3 has 13 residues. CDR3 region: CASSYSSGNTIYF. CDR3 coding DNA: TGTGCCAGCAGTTACTCGTCAGGAAACACCATATATTTT.

This clone has more than one count but fewer than ten. CDR3 sequence reads: CASSELNSLAKNIQYF. As DNA, the CDR3 is TGTGCCAGCAGTGAACTCAACAGTCTAGCCAAAAACATTCAGTACTTC. The chain combines TRBV6-1 with TRBJ2-4, with D hard to call. The CDR3 covers 16 residues. The V end lost 2 bases, the J end lost 0 bases, and 11 bases lay between the germline ends. Germline V gene data show CDR1 as MNHNS and CDR2 as SASEGT.

Written as DNA, the CDR3 is TGTGCCATCAGTCAAGGCAGGGACGAGCAGTACTTC. Translated: CAISQGRDEQYF. The chain has TRBV10-3 and TRBJ2-7; perhaps TRBD1 as D (5 bases). CDR3 length equals 12 residues. Germline V lookup: CDR1 ENHRY, CDR2 SYGVKD. With 5 bases removed from V and 5 bases from J, the gap between germline ends came to 10 bases.

A single count supports this clone. The V and J genes are TRBV7-2 and TRBJ2-1, with a tentative D call TRBD2 (6 bases). Germline V CDR1 and CDR2: SGHTA, FQGNSA. The CDR3 spans 13 residues. V was trimmed by 6 bases and J by 14 bases, leaving 20 bases between them. The CDR3 region is CASRPTVFGEEFF. Here the CDR3 DNA reads TGTGCCAGCAGACCAACGGTTTTCGGGGAGGAGTTCTTC.

The genes are TRBV7-2 and TRBJ1-3, with TRBD1 matching over 8 bases. The CDR3 is 15 amino acids. From germline, CDR1 is SGHTA and CDR2 FQGNSA. V shed 1 base and J 6 bases; nucleotides not matched to a gene: 5. CDR3 in DNA: TGTGCCAGCAGCTTAGTTTCGCAGGGGGCAAACACCATATATTTT. Its translation is CASSLVSQGANTIYF.

The gene calls are TRBV19 and TRBJ2-7; D remains ambiguous. CDR3 length equals 14 residues. The V end was cut by 5 bases, the J end by 0 bases, with 11 bases between. Germline CDR1 reads LNHDA; CDR2 reads SQIVND (reference sequence). CDR3 in DNA: TGTGCCAGTAGTTACAGATTCTACTCCTACGAGCAGTACTTC. Protein: CASSYRFYSYEQYF. The variable domain in full, completed from reference TRBV19 and TRBJ2-7, reads DGGITQSPKYLFRKEGQNVTLSCEQNLNHDAMYWYRQDPGQGLRLIYYSQIVNDFQKGDIAEGYSVSREKKESFPLTVTSAQKNPTAFYLCASSYRFYSYEQYFGPGTRLTVT.

The gene calls are TRBV28 and TRBJ1-1, with a tentative D call TRBD1 (5 bases). The CDR3 is 15 amino acids. Germline V lookup: CDR1 MDHEN, CDR2 SYDVKM. The V end lost 5 bases, the J end lost 1 base, and 14 bases lay between the germline ends. CDR3 sequence: CASSIVGRGNTEAFF. The CDR3 DNA sequence: TGTGCCAGCAGTATTGTAGGGAGGGGGAACACTGAAGCTTTCTTT. Variable domain in full (rest from reference TRBV28 and TRBJ1-1): DVKVTQSSRYLVKRTGEKVFLECVQDMDHENMFWYRQDPGLGLRLIYFSYDVKMKEKGDIPEGYSVSREKKERFSLILESASTNQTSMYLCASSIVGRGNTEAFFGQGTRLTVV.

With regard to this clone: Other nucleotide sequences from this sample produce the same CDR3. The V call is TRBV3-1 (or the pseudogene TRBV3-2), the J call TRBJ1-6; D ambiguous. Germline-derived CDR1 and CDR2 are LGHDT and YNNKEL (reference sequence). The CDR3 consists of 13 residues. Between the trimmed V and J ends, which lost 2 bases and 7 bases, there was a span of 6 bases. For the CDR3, the DNA is TGTGCCAGCAGCCAAAGCGGGAATTCACCCCTCCACTTT. It specifies CASSQSGNSPLHF.

This clone was detected a few times. The V gene is TRBV5-6, the J gene TRBJ1-2; a possible D gene is TRBD1 (5 bases). The V end was cut by 0 bases, the J end by 6 bases, with 12 bases between. The CDR3 has 14 amino acids. In germline, CDR1 is SGHDT, CDR2 YYEEEE. As DNA, the CDR3 is TGTGCCAGCAGCTTGGTGTCGACAGTCCATGGCTACACCTTC. Protein product: CASSLVSTVHGYTF. Based on the CDR3 plus reference TRBV5-6 and TRBJ1-2, the full variable domain is DAGVTQSPTHLIKTRGQQVTLRCSPKSGHDTVSWYQQALGQGPQFIFQYYEEEERQRGNFPDRFSGHQFPNYSSELNVNALLLGDSALYLCASSLVSTVHGYTFGSGTRLTVV.

The V and J genes are TRBV7-9 and TRBJ1-6; unclear D gene. Germline V gene data show CDR1 as SEHNR and CDR2 as FQNEAQ (reference sequence). V gave up 2 bases and J gave up 8 bases, with 13 bases separating them. The CDR3 loop spans 15 amino acids. CDR3 nucleotides: TGTGCCAGCAGCTTACGAGGTGGAGGACATTCACCCCTCCACTTT. It encodes CASSLRGGGHSPLHF.

The chain is built from TRBV27 and TRBJ1-6; D not resolved. V was cut by 5 bases and J by 7 bases, with 12 bases left in between. The CDR3 is 14 amino acids. Germline-derived CDR1 and CDR2 are MNHEY and SMNVEV (reference sequence). The CDR3 DNA follows: TGTGCCAGCAGTCTTCGCCAGTTCAATTCACCCCTCCACTTT. Translation gives CASSLRQFNSPLHF.

This chain uses TRBV3-1 (or the pseudogene TRBV3-2) with TRBJ1-4, with a possible D match to TRBD1 (6 bases). CDR3 size: 14 residues. In germline, CDR1 is LGHDT, CDR2 YNNKEL (reference sequence). The V gene lost 5 bases and the J gene lost 6 bases, with 13 bases spanning the gap. The CDR3 reads CASSYTGSDEKLFF. The CDR3 nucleotides read TGTGCCAGCAGCTATACAGGGAGTGATGAAAAACTGTTTTTT.

V usage is TRBV2 and J usage is TRBJ1-3; D not resolved. There are 13 residues in the CDR3. Germline lookup yields CDR1 SNHLY and CDR2 FYNNEI. The V end was cut by 3 bases, the J end by 0 bases, with 3 bases between. The CDR3 DNA is TGTGCCAGCAGTGACCTCTCTGGAAACACCATATATTTT. Amino acid sequence: CASSDLSGNTIYF.

This rearrangement joins TRBV4-3 to TRBJ2-5, with 8 bases aligning to TRBD2. V lost 0 bases and J lost 1; bases outside the gene matches: 16. CDR3 length equals 20 residues. CDR1 is LGHNA and CDR2 is YSLEER in the germline V gene. Here the CDR3 reads CASSQELPVTGGIIQETQYF. CDR3 sequence (DNA): TGCGCCAGCAGCCAAGAATTACCTGTGACGGGGGGGATAATCCAAGAGACCCAGTACTTC.

The V gene is TRBV7-9, the J gene TRBJ1-5; D possibly corresponds to TRBD1 (6 bases). V shed 2 bases and J shed 7 bases, with 15 bases lying between them. The CDR3 covers 15 residues. The germline gives CDR1 SEHNR, CDR2 FQNEAQ (reference sequence). The CDR3 loop is CASSLSQQGTQPQHF. DNA of the CDR3: TGTGCCAGCAGCTTATCACAGCAGGGGACGCAGCCCCAGCATTTT.

This sequence joins TRBV3-1 (or the pseudogene TRBV3-2) and TRBJ1-1, with D perhaps matching TRBD1 (5 bases). The V end lost 1 base, the J end lost 5 bases, and 11 bases lay between the germline ends. The CDR3 spans 14 residues. Per the germline V gene, CDR1 is LGHDT and CDR2 is YNNKEL (reference sequence). In DNA, the CDR3 is TGTGCCAGCAGCCAAGTCGGGGGTGGGACTGAAGCTTTCTTT. The encoded protein is CASSQVGGGTEAFF.

The V gene is TRBV9, the J gene TRBJ1-1; possible D gene TRBD1, 5 bases. This CDR3 has 14 amino acids. V was shortened by 4 bases and J by 7 bases, with 17 bases between the two germline ends. CDR1 and CDR2 (germline): SGDLS, YYNGEE. The CDR3 DNA reads TGTGCCAGCAGCTCAGGGTTCTCGTTGAGTGAAGCTTTCTTT. Translated: CASSSGFSLSEAFF.

This clone was observed a handful of times. The V call is TRBV4-3, the J call TRBJ2-2; TRBD2 might be the D (5 bases). From germline, CDR1 is LGHNA and CDR2 YSLEER. CDR3 size: 18 residues. Trimming took 0 bases from V and 0 from J, leaving 14 bases between them. Here the CDR3 reads CASSQELPGSANTGELFF. CDR3 DNA sequence: TGCGCCAGCAGCCAAGAACTCCCGGGGAGCGCGAACACCGGGGAGCTGTTTTTT.

The CDR3 reads CASIRDRPGLGSTDTQYF. CDR3 nucleotides: TGTGCCAGCATCAGAGATCGACCGGGACTGGGTAGCACAGATACGCAGTATTTT. The chain links TRBV7-2 to TRBJ2-3; a weak D match, TRBD2 (6 bases). The CDR3 totals 18 residues. Germline V CDR1 and CDR2: SGHTA, FQGNSA. Trimming removed 7 bases from V and 0 bases from J, with 23 bases in between.

The CDR3 spells CASSLGAGQGVDGYTF. DNA for the CDR3: TGTGCCAGCAGTTTAGGGGCTGGACAGGGGGTCGATGGCTACACCTTC. The chain links TRBV27 to TRBJ1-2; 10 bases are shared with TRBD1. Germline V gives CDR1 MNHEY, CDR2 SMNVEV (reference sequence). V lost 2 bases, J lost 6 bases, and 9 bases stayed unmatched. The CDR3 extends over 16 amino acids.